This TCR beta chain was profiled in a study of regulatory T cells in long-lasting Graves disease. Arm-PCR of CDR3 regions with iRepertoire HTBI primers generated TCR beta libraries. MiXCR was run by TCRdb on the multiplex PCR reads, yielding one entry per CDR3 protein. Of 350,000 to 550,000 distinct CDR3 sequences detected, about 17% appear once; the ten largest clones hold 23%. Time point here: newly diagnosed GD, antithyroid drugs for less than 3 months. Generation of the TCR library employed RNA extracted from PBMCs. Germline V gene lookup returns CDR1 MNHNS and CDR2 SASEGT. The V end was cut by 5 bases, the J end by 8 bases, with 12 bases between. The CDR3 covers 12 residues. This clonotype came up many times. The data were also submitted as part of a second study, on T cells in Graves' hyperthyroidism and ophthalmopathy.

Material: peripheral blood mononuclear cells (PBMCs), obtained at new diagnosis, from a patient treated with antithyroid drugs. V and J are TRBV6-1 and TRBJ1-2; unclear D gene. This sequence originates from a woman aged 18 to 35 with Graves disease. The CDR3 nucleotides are TGTGCCAGCAGTACCTCTCTTATCGGCTACACCTTC. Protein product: CASSTSLIGYTF.